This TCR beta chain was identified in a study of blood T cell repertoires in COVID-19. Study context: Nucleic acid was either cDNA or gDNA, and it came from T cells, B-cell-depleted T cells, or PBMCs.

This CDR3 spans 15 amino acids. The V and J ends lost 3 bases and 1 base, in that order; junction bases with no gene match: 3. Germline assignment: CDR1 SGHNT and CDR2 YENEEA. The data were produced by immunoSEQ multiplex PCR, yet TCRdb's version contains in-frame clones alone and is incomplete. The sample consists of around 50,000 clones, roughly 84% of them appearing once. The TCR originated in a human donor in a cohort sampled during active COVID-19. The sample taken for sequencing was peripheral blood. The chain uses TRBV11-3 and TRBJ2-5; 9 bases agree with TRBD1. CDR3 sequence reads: CASSLDRGSQETQYF. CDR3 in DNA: TGTGCCAGCAGCTTGGACAGGGGAAGCCAAGAGACCCAGTACTTC.